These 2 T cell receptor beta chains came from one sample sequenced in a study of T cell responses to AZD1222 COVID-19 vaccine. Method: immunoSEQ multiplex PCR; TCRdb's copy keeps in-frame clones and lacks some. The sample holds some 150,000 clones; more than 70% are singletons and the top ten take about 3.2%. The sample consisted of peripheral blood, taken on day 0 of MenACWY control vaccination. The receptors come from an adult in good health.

The CDR3 bases are TGCAGCGTTCGGGGGACCTTTGACACAGATACGCAGTATTTT. It is translated as CSVRGTFDTDTQYF. The gene calls are TRBV29-1 and TRBJ2-3, with D perhaps TRBD2 (6 bases). V lost 5 bases, J lost 2 bases, and 14 bases lay in between. The CDR3 consists of 14 residues. The germline gives CDR1 SQVTM, CDR2 ANQGSEA.

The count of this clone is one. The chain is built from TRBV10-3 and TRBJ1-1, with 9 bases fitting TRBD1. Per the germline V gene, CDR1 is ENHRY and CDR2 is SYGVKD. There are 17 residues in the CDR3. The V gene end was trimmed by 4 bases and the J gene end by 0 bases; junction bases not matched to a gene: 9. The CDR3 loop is CAISGNTGQGLNTEAFF. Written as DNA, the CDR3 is TGTGCCATCAGTGGGAATACGGGACAGGGTTTGAACACTGAAGCTTTCTTT.